This T cell receptor beta chain was recovered during a study of T cells and copy number aberrations in small-cell lung cancer (dated by TCRdb to the early 2020s). Regarding the complete study: To relate T cell metrics to mutations and copy number aberrations, the same tumor regions underwent both TCR repertoire sequencing and whole-exome sequencing. Tumor TCR data were available for roughly 17 patients, and 13 to 15 patients had TCR data from both tumor and normal tissue.

The donors were limited-stage small-cell lung cancer patients whose surgical resection took place in Hangzhou, China, between about 2008 and 2021. Every donor went straight to surgery with no preoperative chemotherapy or radiotherapy, and no donor was given immunotherapy either before or after surgery. All 20 or so patients in the sequenced cohort were smokers or heavy second-hand smokers. Adjacent normal lung tissue was taken at least 2 cm away from the tumor margin, and two pathologists confirmed morphologically that the tissue was free of malignant cells. Multi-region TCR-beta sequencing of resected limited-stage small-cell lung cancers and of tumor-adjacent lung tissue was performed to characterize T cell repertoire heterogeneity. The AllPrep DNA/RNA FFPE Kit (Qiagen) was used to extract genomic DNA from the FFPE tissue. A note on this clone: Its antigen is unknown. Qualities for individual bases were not recorded, and no much larger clone is one base off.

The immunoSEQ hsTCRB Kit, with multiplexed V- and J-gene primers, was used to amplify TCR-beta CDR3 regions from genomic DNA. Unique DNA barcodes were added in a second PCR, and the samples were pooled together with a negative control and a positive control. The pooled TCR-beta libraries were sequenced using a 150-cycle paired-end protocol on an Illumina MiSeq. Concerning the study's data processing: Adaptive Biotechnologies processed the raw sequencing data and produced a report containing normalized, annotated TCR-beta repertoires. T-cell density was calculated by normalizing TCR-beta templates to usable DNA, with usable DNA estimated through amplification of housekeeping genes. Clonality was defined as 1 minus Pielou's evenness, while richness was a count of unique rearrangements. TCRdb carries this immuneACCESS record with in-frame sequences only. Its versions omit some clonotypes, under half of them owing to an unresolved V gene in the studies checked, with the rest unexplained. The DNA was the basis for D and trimming; V, J and clone size are from that table. The sample has about 2,900 clones on record, about nine tenths of them singletons. About 4.4% of the sample goes to the ten largest clones.

What the research found in general, with its limitations: All specimens were formalin-fixed paraffin-embedded tissue, which is known to introduce sequencing artifacts. A small sample size, resulting from surgical resection being uncommon in small-cell lung cancer, limited the study, and the findings need validation. Compared with adjacent lung tissue, tumors showed lower T-cell density, richness and clonality, although the density difference was not significant.

From the cysteine through the phenylalanine, the CDR3 covers 16 amino acids. The kept DNA is CDR3 alone, 48 bases in frame from the first base. The junction shows trimming of 0 bases on V and 7 bases on J, plus 16 bases between the germline ends. As encoded in the germline V gene, CDR1 is MNHNS while CDR2 is SASEGT. The TCR sequence derives from a man aged 50 to 59 with small cell lung cancer. Material for sequencing was normal tissue next to the tumor. The chain is assembled from TRBV6-1 and TRBJ2-1; the D gene cannot be resolved reliably. The DNA sequence reads TGTGCCAGCAGTGAAGCTGTAGTGAGGCCCTGGAATGAGCAGTTCTTC. It specifies CASSEAVVRPWNEQFF.